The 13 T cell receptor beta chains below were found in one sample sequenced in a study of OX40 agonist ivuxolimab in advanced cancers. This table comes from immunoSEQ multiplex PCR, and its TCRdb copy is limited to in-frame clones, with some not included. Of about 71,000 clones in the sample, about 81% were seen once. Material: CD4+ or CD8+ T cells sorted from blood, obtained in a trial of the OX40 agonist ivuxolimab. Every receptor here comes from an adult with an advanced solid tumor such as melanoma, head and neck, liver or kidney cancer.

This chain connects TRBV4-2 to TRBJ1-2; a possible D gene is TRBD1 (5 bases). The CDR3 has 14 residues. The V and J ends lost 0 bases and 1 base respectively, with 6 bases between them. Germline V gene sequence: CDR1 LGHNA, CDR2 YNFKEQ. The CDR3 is CASSQETDNYGYTF. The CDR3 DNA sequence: TGTGCCAGCAGCCAAGAGACAGATAACTATGGCTACACCTTC.

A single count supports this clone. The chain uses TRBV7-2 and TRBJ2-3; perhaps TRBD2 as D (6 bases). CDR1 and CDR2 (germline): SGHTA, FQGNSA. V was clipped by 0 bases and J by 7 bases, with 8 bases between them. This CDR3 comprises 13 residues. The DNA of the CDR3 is TGTGCCAGCAGCTTAGCGGGGAGGTATACGCAGTATTTT. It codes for CASSLAGRYTQYF.

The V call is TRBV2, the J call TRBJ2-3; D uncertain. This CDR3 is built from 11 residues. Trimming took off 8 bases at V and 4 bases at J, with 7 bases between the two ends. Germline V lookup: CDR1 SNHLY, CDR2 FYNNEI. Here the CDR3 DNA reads TGTGCCAGCCACTATGCAGATACGCAGTATTTT. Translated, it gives CASHYADTQYF.

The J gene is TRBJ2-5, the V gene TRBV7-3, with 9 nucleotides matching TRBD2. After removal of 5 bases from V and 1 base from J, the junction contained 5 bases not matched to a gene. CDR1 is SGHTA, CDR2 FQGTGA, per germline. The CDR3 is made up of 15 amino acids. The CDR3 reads CASSTGTSLQETQYF. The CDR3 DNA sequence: TGTGCCAGCAGCACCGGGACTAGCCTCCAAGAGACCCAGTACTTC.

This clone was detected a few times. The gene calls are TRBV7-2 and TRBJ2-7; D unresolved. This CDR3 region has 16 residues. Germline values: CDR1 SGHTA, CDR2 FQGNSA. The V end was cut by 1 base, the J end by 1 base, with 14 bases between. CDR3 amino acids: CASSLVPDLRSYEQYF. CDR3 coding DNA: TGTGCCAGCAGCTTAGTACCGGACCTACGATCCTACGAGCAGTACTTC. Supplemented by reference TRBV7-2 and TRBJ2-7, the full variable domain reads GAGVSQSPSNKVTEKGKDVELRCDPISGHTALYWYRQSLGQGLEFLIYFQGNSAPDKSGLPSDRFSAERTGGSVSTLTIQRTQQEDSAVYLCASSLVPDLRSYEQYFGPGTRLTVT.

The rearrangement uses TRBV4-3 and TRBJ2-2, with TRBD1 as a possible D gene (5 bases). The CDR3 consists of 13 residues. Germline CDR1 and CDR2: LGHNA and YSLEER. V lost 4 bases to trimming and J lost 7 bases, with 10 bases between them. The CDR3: CASSRDSLGELFF. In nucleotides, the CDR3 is TGCGCCAGCAGCCGAGACAGTCTCGGGGAGCTGTTTTTT.

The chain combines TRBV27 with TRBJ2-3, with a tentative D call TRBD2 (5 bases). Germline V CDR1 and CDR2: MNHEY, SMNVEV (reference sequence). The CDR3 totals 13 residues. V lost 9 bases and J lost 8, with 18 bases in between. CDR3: CASTTTSGGTQYF. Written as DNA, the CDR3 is TGTGCCAGTACCACAACCTCCGGAGGTACGCAGTATTTT.

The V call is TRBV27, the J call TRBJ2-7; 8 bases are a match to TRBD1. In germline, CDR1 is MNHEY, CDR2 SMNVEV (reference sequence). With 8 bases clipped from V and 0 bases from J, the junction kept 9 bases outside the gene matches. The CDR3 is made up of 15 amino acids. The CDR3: CASRGQGLSSYEQYF. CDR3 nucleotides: TGTGCCAGCCGCGGACAGGGTTTGAGCTCCTACGAGCAGTACTTC.

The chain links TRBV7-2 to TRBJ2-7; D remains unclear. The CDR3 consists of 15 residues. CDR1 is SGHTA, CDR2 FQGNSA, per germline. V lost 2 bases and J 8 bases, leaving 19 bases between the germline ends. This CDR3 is CASSLTSRVPRQQYF. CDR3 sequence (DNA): TGTGCCAGCAGCTTAACCTCCCGGGTTCCCCGCCAGCAGTACTTC.

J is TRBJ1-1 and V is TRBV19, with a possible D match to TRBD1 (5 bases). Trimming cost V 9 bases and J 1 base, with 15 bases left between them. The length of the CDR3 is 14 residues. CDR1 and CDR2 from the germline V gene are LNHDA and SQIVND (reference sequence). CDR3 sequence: CASLRDERNTEAFF. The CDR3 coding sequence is TGTGCCAGCCTCCGGGACGAACGGAACACTGAAGCTTTCTTT.

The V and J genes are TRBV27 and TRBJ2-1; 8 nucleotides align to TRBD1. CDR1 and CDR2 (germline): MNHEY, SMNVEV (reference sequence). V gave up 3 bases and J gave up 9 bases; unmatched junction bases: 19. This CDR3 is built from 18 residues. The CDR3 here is CASSLWLTEGGQVGEQFF. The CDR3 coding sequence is TGTGCCAGCAGTTTGTGGCTAACGGAAGGGGGACAGGTTGGTGAGCAGTTCTTC.

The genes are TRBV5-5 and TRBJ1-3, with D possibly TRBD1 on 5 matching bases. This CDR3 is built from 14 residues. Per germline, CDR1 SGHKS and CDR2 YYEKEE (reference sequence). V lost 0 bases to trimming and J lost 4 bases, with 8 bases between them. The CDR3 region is CASSLEPGGNTIYF. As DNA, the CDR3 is TGTGCCAGCAGCTTGGAGCCAGGGGGAAACACCATATATTTT.

Written as DNA, the CDR3 is TGTGCCAGCAGCTTGGAGCCTAATAATTCACCCCTCCACTTT. The encoded protein is CASSLEPNNSPLHF. This sequence joins TRBV5-4 and TRBJ1-6, with D unclear. The V end lost 0 bases, the J end lost 5 bases, and 6 bases lay between the germline ends. Germline-derived CDR1 and CDR2 are SGHNT and YYREEE (reference sequence). This CDR3 comprises 14 residues.